This passage covers 18 T cell receptor beta chains from one sample sequenced in a study of breast tumors, draining lymph nodes, adjacent tissues. TCRdb processed the multiplex PCR reads anew with MiXCR; each CDR3 protein has one entry. The repertoire holds approximately 60,000 distinct CDR3 sequences, with approximately 57% as singletons. The specimen sequenced was breast tumor tissue. The source of these receptors is a female donor with breast cancer. Some clones in this sample may be carry-over from other donors' samples.

The CDR3 loop is CASRSGQGYGYTF. The CDR3 DNA reads as TGTGCCAGCAGGTCCGGACAGGGCTATGGCTACACCTTC. The chain joins TRBV14 to TRBJ1-2; TRBD1 aligns across 8 bases. Germline CDR1 is SGHDN and CDR2 is FVKESK. The CDR3 runs to 13 residues. J lost 4 bases, V lost 6 bases, and 4 bases had no gene match.

The V and J genes are TRBV5-6 and TRBJ1-2; 9 bases agree with TRBD1. V lost 4 bases to trimming and J lost 4 bases; unmatched junction nucleotides: 8. The CDR3 sequence is 15 residues long. Germline assignment: CDR1 SGHDT and CDR2 YYEEEE. The DNA of the CDR3 is TGTGCCAGCAGCAAACCAACAGGGGGCCCCTATGGCTACACCTTC. It encodes CASSKPTGGPYGYTF.

Note on this clonotype: A read error is possible here, since a much larger clone lies one base away. The rearrangement uses TRBV6-6 and TRBJ1-4, with D unclear. Deletions cut 5 bases from V and 8 bases from J, with 18 bases between. Germline V lookup: CDR1 MNHNY, CDR2 SVGAGI (reference sequence). This CDR3 is 15 amino acids long. DNA for the CDR3: TGTGCCAGCAGTCACATCAACCAGATAGACGAAAAACTGTTTTTT. This codes for CASSHINQIDEKLFF.

Remarks on this clonotype: An end of the junction differs from the germline gene, which may be a read error. The rearrangement joins TRBV27 to TRBJ2-2; unclear D gene. Germline V gene lookup returns CDR1 MNHEY and CDR2 SMNVEV (reference sequence). This CDR3 has 13 residues. In DNA form, the CDR3 reads TGTGCCAGCAGGTTATTGAACACCGGGGAGCTGTTTTTT. Protein sequence: CASRLLNTGELFF.

This clonotype was seen repeatedly, ten times or more. This chain links TRBV11-2 with TRBJ2-1; D may be TRBD1 or TRBD2 (5 bases each). The V and J ends lost 5 bases and 4 bases respectively, with 15 bases between them. The CDR3 loop spans 15 amino acids. Germline V gives CDR1 SGHAT, CDR2 FQNNGV. CDR3 sequence (DNA): TGTGCCAGCAGCCCCATCCGGGACCAGTACAATGAGCAGTTCTTC. It encodes CASSPIRDQYNEQFF.

The V and J genes are TRBV2 and TRBJ1-5; 8 positions match TRBD1. V trimming: 5 bases; J trimming: 2 bases; junction bases outside the gene matches: 5. The length of the CDR3 is 15 residues. The germline V gene has CDR1 SNHLY and CDR2 FYNNEI. The DNA of the CDR3 is TGTGCCAGCAGTCGCACGGACAGGGGCAATCAGCCCCAGCATTTT. It codes for CASSRTDRGNQPQHF.

This clonotype was counted once. The chain links TRBV6-7 to TRBJ1-2, with TRBD1 matching over 7 bases. TRBV6-7 is recorded as an ORF, its role being uncertain. The CDR3 runs to 13 residues. J was trimmed by 6 bases and V by 5 bases; bases with no gene match: 6. The DNA of the CDR3 is TGTGCCAGCAGTACAACAGGGGTCCATGGCTACACCTTC. Residues: CASSTTGVHGYTF.

This clonotype is labeled medium-sized (0.01 to 0.1%). The chain has TRBV9 and TRBJ1-4; weak D call: TRBD1 (5 bases). CDR1 and CDR2 (germline): SGDLS, YYNGEE. This CDR3 is built from 16 residues. V shed 5 bases and J shed 3 bases, with 17 bases lying between them. CDR3 coding DNA: TGTGCCAGCAGTGGGGACTTAGGGTTGTCTAATGAAAAACTGTTTTTT. It translates to CASSGDLGLSNEKLFF. The full variable domain, in which reference TRBV9 and TRBJ1-4 provide the parts outside the CDR3, is DSGVTQTPKHLITATGQRVTLRCSPRSGDLSVYWYQQSLDQGLQFLIQYYNGEERAKGNILERFSAQQFPDLHSELNLSSLELGDSALYFCASSGDLGLSNEKLFFGSGTQLSVL.

This clonotype came up many times. This sequence joins TRBV7-6 and TRBJ1-2, with TRBD1 matching over 7 bases. This CDR3 has 13 amino acids. Trimming cost V 5 bases and J 2 bases; bases outside gene matches: 2. From germline, CDR1 is SGHVS and CDR2 FNYEAQ. This CDR3 is CASSPQGNYGYTF. The CDR3 DNA follows: TGTGCCAGCAGCCCACAGGGGAACTATGGCTACACCTTC.

This chain links TRBV20-1 with TRBJ1-1; the match to TRBD1 covers 8 bases. V gave up 0 bases and J gave up 3 bases; unmatched junction bases: 9. There are 16 residues in the CDR3. Germline loops: CDR1 DFQATT, CDR2 SNEGSKA (reference sequence). CDR3 region: CSARDPGQGGDTEAFF. The CDR3 nucleotides read TGCAGTGCTAGAGACCCCGGACAGGGCGGAGACACTGAAGCTTTCTTT.

By sample fraction, this clonotype is medium-sized. The chain recombines TRBV20-1 with TRBJ2-5; 14 bases match TRBD2. This CDR3 spans 15 amino acids. The germline gives CDR1 DFQATT, CDR2 SNEGSKA (reference sequence). The J segment lost 5 bases and the V segment lost 3 bases, leaving 5 bases of the junction unmatched. CDR3 nucleotides: TGCAGTGCTAGGGGGGGACTAGCGGGAGATGAGACCCAGTACTTC. Protein: CSARGGLAGDETQYF.

In this sample, this clonotype turned up many times. The rearrangement uses TRBV5-1 and TRBJ2-7, with TRBD2 matching 9 bases. After removal of 0 bases from V and 2 bases from J, the junction contained 21 bases not matched to a gene. Germline CDR1 reads SGHRS; CDR2 reads YFSETQ. The CDR3 is 21 amino acids. The CDR3 region is CASSLGVRFEASGKKAYEQYF. Written as DNA, the CDR3 is TGCGCCAGCAGCTTGGGGGTTCGGTTCGAGGCTAGCGGGAAAAAAGCCTACGAGCAGTACTTC.

This clonotype was seen repeatedly, ten times or more. The chain employs TRBV11-2 and TRBJ2-5, with D unclear. Germline lookup yields CDR1 SGHAT and CDR2 FQNNGV. This CDR3 contains 13 residues. V lost 3 bases and J lost 4, with 9 bases in between. CDR3 loop: CASSFGYRETQYF. Here the CDR3 DNA reads TGTGCCAGCAGCTTTGGATATCGAGAGACCCAGTACTTC. The full variable domain, with the rest looked up from reference TRBV11-2 and TRBJ2-5, is EAGVAQSPRYKIIEKRQSVAFWCNPISGHATLYWYQQILGQGPKLLIQFQNNGVVDDSQLPKDRFSAERLKGVDSTLKIQPAKLEDSAVYLCASSFGYRETQYFGPGTRLLVL.

There are a few counts of this clonotype. Being one base from a much bigger clone, this may be a read error. The rearrangement uses TRBV5-8 and TRBJ1-5, with no clear D. Trimming removed 0 bases from V and 0 bases from J, with 13 bases in between. The CDR3 extends over 17 amino acids. CDR1 is SGHTS, CDR2 YDEGEE, per germline. The CDR3 nucleotides are TGTGCCAGCAGCTTGGCCTCTGCGACACATAGCAATCAGCCCCAGCATTTT. Its translation: CASSLASATHSNQPQHF.

The chain carries TRBV20-1 and TRBJ2-3, with 8 bases identical to TRBD2. V was clipped by 4 bases and J by 1 base; unmatched bases: 7. Germline V gene lookup returns CDR1 DFQATT and CDR2 SNEGSKA (reference sequence). There are 15 residues in the CDR3. The CDR3 bases are TGCAGTGCTACTAACCCAGCGGGAGGCACAGATACGCAGTATTTT. It translates to CSATNPAGGTDTQYF.

The V gene is TRBV7-6, the J gene TRBJ2-7; TRBD1 or TRBD2 may be the D gene (5 bases each). The end of the DNA aligns better with TRBJ2-5, so the J call may be wrong. Germline lookup yields CDR1 SGHVS and CDR2 FNYEAQ. The CDR3 has 12 amino acids. The CDR3 DNA is TGTGCCAGCAGCCCAGAGGGGGAGACCCAGTACTTC. Translated, it gives CASSPEGETQYF.

The V and J genes are TRBV7-2 and TRBJ1-5; TRBD1 is a possible D gene (5 bases). The CDR3 is made up of 15 amino acids. Germline V gives CDR1 SGHTA, CDR2 FQGNSA. Deletions cut 1 base from V and 5 bases from J, with 12 bases between. The CDR3 loop reads CASSLVGRGDQPQHF. The CDR3 region has the DNA TGTGCCAGCAGCTTAGTCGGGCGGGGGGATCAGCCCCAGCATTTT.

The V gene is TRBV2, the J gene TRBJ1-5; TRBD1 is a possible D gene (5 bases). Germline V gives CDR1 SNHLY, CDR2 FYNNEI. Trimming cost V 4 bases and J 7 bases, with 11 bases left between them. The CDR3 totals 13 residues. Here the CDR3 reads CASSVKGEQPQHF. The CDR3 DNA reads as TGTGCCAGCAGTGTAAAAGGGGAACAGCCCCAGCATTTT.